This record looks at one TCR beta chain sequence and its context. Its antigen remains unknown. The sample belongs to a study of blood T cells in healthy people across ages. Overall study findings and caveats: The study found more naive CD4+ cells and higher diversity in long-lived than aged donors.

Germline V gene lookup returns CDR1 SGHTA and CDR2 FQGNSA. V was clipped by 4 bases and J by 3 bases; unmatched bases: 1. The CDR3 spans 13 residues. Through a sample-barcoded 5' primer and a J-beta primer mix, a second PCR was run for about 7 to 12 cycles. TCRdb called the 5' RACE reads again in MiXCR, with one record for every CDR3 protein. The sample includes hundreds of thousands of distinct CDR3 sequences, roughly 64% of them seen just once. Total RNA extracted from each sample amounted to at least 5.5 micrograms. The J gene is TRBJ2-5, the V gene TRBV7-2, with TRBD1 matching 8 bases. This TCR derives from a young man in good health. What was sequenced was blood. The CDR3 DNA sequence: TGTGCCAGCAGCTCGGACAGGGAAGAGACCCAGTACTTC. Translated: CASSSDREETQYF.